These 21 T cell receptor beta chains were sequenced from one sample in a study of blood T cell repertoires in COVID-19. Repertoires were generated with immunoSEQ multiplex PCR, while TCRdb's copy carries only in-frame clones and drops some. This table holds a few hundred thousand clones, approximately 80% found once. The material sequenced was peripheral blood. Receptor source: a woman at least 80 years old with active or convalescent COVID-19.

The rearrangement uses TRBV7-2 and TRBJ2-1; D perhaps matches TRBD2 (6 bases). V shed 6 bases and J shed 6 bases, with 15 bases lying between them. This CDR3 contains 14 residues. Germline V gives CDR1 SGHTA, CDR2 FQGNSA. CDR3 bases: TGTGCCAGCAGGCGTTCGGAGGGGCCCAATGAGCAGTTCTTC. This gives the protein CASRRSEGPNEQFF.

This clone appeared a single time. The gene calls are TRBV12-5 and TRBJ1-5; 9 bases are a match to TRBD1. The CDR3 has 18 residues. The J segment lost 6 bases and the V segment lost 1 base, leaving 13 bases of the junction unmatched. Germline CDR1 is LGHNT and CDR2 is FRNRAP. CDR3 sequence: CASGLGTPTGGLGQPQHF. CDR3 bases: TGTGCTAGTGGTTTGGGAACACCTACAGGGGGCTTAGGTCAGCCCCAGCATTTT. Looking up the rest from reference TRBV12-5 and TRBJ1-5 gives the full variable domain: DARVTQTPRHKVTEMGQEVTMRCQPILGHNTVFWYRQTMMQGLELLAYFRNRAPLDDSGMPKDRFSAEMPDATLATLKIQPSEPRDSAVYFCASGLGTPTGGLGQPQHFGDGTRLSIL.

With respect to this clone: Other DNA sequences of this sample code for an identical CDR3. This chain links TRBV7-9 with TRBJ1-5, with D possibly matching TRBD1 (5 bases). Per the germline V gene, CDR1 is SEHNR and CDR2 is FQNEAQ (reference sequence). Trimming took 5 bases from V and 3 from J, leaving 11 bases between them. The CDR3 length is 14 residues. For the CDR3, the DNA is TGTGCCAGCAGCCCCGGACAACCCAATCAGCCCCAGCATTTT. As protein: CASSPGQPNQPQHF.

The chain couples TRBV11-2 to TRBJ1-6; D is unclear. V was shortened by 0 bases and J by 12 bases, with 9 bases between the two germline ends. CDR3 size: 13 residues. Per germline, CDR1 SGHAT and CDR2 FQNNGV. The CDR3 DNA reads TGTGCCAGCAGCTTAGAGCAGGCCAGACCCCTCCACTTT. It specifies CASSLEQARPLHF.

Only a few counts were recorded for this clone. The chain couples TRBV27 to TRBJ2-1; TRBD1 is a possible D gene (6 bases). Germline lookup yields CDR1 MNHEY and CDR2 SMNVEV (reference sequence). With 7 bases removed from V and 4 bases from J, the gap between germline ends came to 11 bases. The CDR3 loop spans 13 amino acids. CDR3 coding DNA: TGTGCCAGCACTGCAGGACAGTACAATGAGCAGTTCTTC. Protein: CASTAGQYNEQFF.

The genes are TRBV5-4 and TRBJ1-2; a possible D gene is TRBD1 (6 bases). CDR1 and CDR2 from the germline V gene are SGHNT and YYREEE (reference sequence). The CDR3 consists of 13 residues. V dropped 4 bases and J dropped 2 bases, with 9 bases sitting between them. CDR3 nucleotides: TGTGCCAGCAGCACCACAGGGAACTATGGCTACACCTTC. Protein product: CASSTTGNYGYTF.

The J gene is TRBJ1-1, the V gene TRBV7-9, with D hard to call. Per the germline V gene, CDR1 is SEHNR and CDR2 is FQNEAQ (reference sequence). V lost 5 bases and J lost 5, with 15 bases in between. There are 14 residues in the CDR3. The CDR3 reads CASSPPSVRTEAFF. The CDR3 DNA follows: TGTGCCAGCAGCCCTCCCTCGGTGAGGACTGAAGCTTTCTTT. Full variable domain (outside the CDR3, taken from reference TRBV7-9 and TRBJ1-1): DTGVSQNPRHKITKRGQNVTFRCDPISEHNRLYWYRQTLGQGPEFLTYFQNEAQLEKSRLLSDRFSAERPKGSFSTLEIQRTEQGDSAMYLCASSPPSVRTEAFFGQGTRLTVV.

The rearrangement joins TRBV5-5 to TRBJ1-1, with 9 bases matching TRBD1. V lost 0 bases to trimming and J lost 3 bases; unmatched junction nucleotides: 3. The CDR3 runs 15 residues. The germline V gene encodes CDR1 SGHKS and CDR2 YYEKEE (reference sequence). The CDR3 reads CASSLAGTGYTEAFF. DNA of the CDR3: TGTGCCAGCAGCTTGGCCGGGACAGGGTACACTGAAGCTTTCTTT.

In its sample, this clone was seen a few times. The chain carries TRBV5-3 and TRBJ2-2, with TRBD1 matching 9 bases. TRBV5-3 is noted as an ORF with a role that remains uncertain. The CDR3 covers 16 residues. V gave up 3 bases and J gave up 5 bases; unmatched junction bases: 8. CDR3 residues: CARSCNTGQGTGELFF. The CDR3 DNA is TGTGCCAGAAGCTGCAACACGGGACAGGGAACCGGGGAGCTGTTTTTT.

The CDR3 here is CASSPEREGPKNIQYF. As DNA, the CDR3 is TGTGCCAGCTCACCAGAGCGGGAGGGCCCCAAAAACATTCAGTACTTC. The chain has TRBV18 and TRBJ2-4; 10 bases map to TRBD2. The CDR3 has 16 amino acids. Unmatched junction bases numbered 3, after V lost 2 bases and J lost 2 bases. The germline CDR1 and CDR2 sequences are KGHSH and LQKENI.

V is TRBV6-2 or TRBV6-3 and J is TRBJ1-5; possibly TRBD1 for D (5 bases). V lost 0 bases, J lost 9 bases, and 9 bases lay in between. This CDR3 spans 13 amino acids. CDR1 is MNHEY and CDR2 is SVGEGT in the germline V gene. The CDR3 loop is CASSYSRGSPQHF. Here the CDR3 DNA reads TGTGCCAGCAGTTACTCAAGGGGTTCGCCCCAGCATTTT.

This chain uses TRBV7-2 with TRBJ2-7; 8 nucleotides match TRBD2. This CDR3 is built from 16 residues. The ends lost 5 bases at V and 5 bases at J; junction bases unmatched: 14. CDR1 and CDR2 (germline): SGHTA, FQGNSA. The CDR3 is CASSLDGTRPWNEQYF. The CDR3 nucleotides read TGTGCCAGCAGCCTAGACGGGACTAGGCCTTGGAACGAGCAGTACTTC.

J is TRBJ2-7 and V is TRBV7-2, with D possibly TRBD1 on 5 matching bases. V was clipped by 1 base and J by 1 base, with 8 bases between them. This CDR3 contains 14 residues. The germline V gene has CDR1 SGHTA and CDR2 FQGNSA. CDR3 sequence: CASSLDRSSYEQYF. DNA of the CDR3: TGTGCCAGCAGCTTAGACAGGAGTTCCTACGAGCAGTACTTC. The variable domain in full, completed from reference TRBV7-2 and TRBJ2-7, reads GAGVSQSPSNKVTEKGKDVELRCDPISGHTALYWYRQSLGQGLEFLIYFQGNSAPDKSGLPSDRFSAERTGGSVSTLTIQRTQQEDSAVYLCASSLDRSSYEQYFGPGTRLTVT.

This clone was picked up one time. The chain uses TRBV2 and TRBJ1-1, with TRBD1 as a possible D gene (5 bases). Trimming stripped 6 bases from V and 1 base from J, with 9 bases between. CDR1 and CDR2 (germline): SNHLY, FYNNEI. The CDR3 is 13 amino acids. The CDR3: CASRGDRNTEAFF. CDR3 in DNA: TGTGCCAGCAGGGGTGACAGGAACACTGAAGCTTTCTTT.

Comments on this clone: Other DNA variants within this sample encode the same CDR3. This chain links TRBV9 with TRBJ1-6; TRBD1 aligns across 7 bases. The germline CDR1 and CDR2 sequences are SGDLS and YYNGEE. The CDR3 contains 14 residues. J gave up 7 bases and V 3 bases, and 4 bases lay outside the gene matches. The CDR3 region is CASSAGQSNSPLHF. The CDR3 DNA reads as TGTGCCAGCAGCGCGGGACAGTCAAATTCACCCCTCCACTTT. Full variable domain (remainder filled in from reference TRBV9 and TRBJ1-6): DSGVTQTPKHLITATGQRVTLRCSPRSGDLSVYWYQQSLDQGLQFLIQYYNGEERAKGNILERFSAQQFPDLHSELNLSSLELGDSALYFCASSAGQSNSPLHFGNGTRLTVT.

The chain is built from TRBV5-6 and TRBJ1-1; D unclear. CDR3 length equals 14 residues. Germline V gene lookup returns CDR1 SGHDT and CDR2 YYEEEE. Trimming cost V 3 bases and J 1 base, with 10 bases left between them. The CDR3 DNA is TGTGCCAGCAGCTCCGGACTCACGAACACTGAAGCTTTCTTT. Amino acids: CASSSGLTNTEAFF.

CDR3: CASSPTAYNEQFF. In DNA, the CDR3 is TGTGCCAGTAGTCCGACAGCCTACAATGAGCAGTTCTTC. The chain uses TRBV19 and TRBJ2-1, with D perhaps matching TRBD1 (5 bases). The CDR3 contains 13 residues. Germline V gene data show CDR1 as LNHDA and CDR2 as SQIVND (reference sequence). Trimming stripped 5 bases from V and 2 bases from J, with 7 bases between.

The J gene is TRBJ1-1, the V gene TRBV11-1; D is ambiguous. The CDR3 consists of 11 residues. From germline, CDR1 is SGHAT and CDR2 FQDESV (reference sequence). Trimming cost V 5 bases and J 8 bases, with 9 bases left between them. The CDR3 region is CASSTRLEAFF. Written as DNA, the CDR3 is TGTGCCAGCAGCACCAGGCTGGAAGCTTTCTTT. Drawing the rest from reference TRBV11-1 and TRBJ1-1, the complete variable domain is EAEVAQSPRYKITEKSQAVAFWCDPISGHATLYWYRQILGQGPELLVQFQDESVVDDSQLPKDRFSAERLKGVDSTLKIQPAELGDSAMYLCASSTRLEAFFGQGTRLTVV.

The V gene is TRBV18, the J gene TRBJ1-2; TRBD1 matches at 12 bases. The V gene end was trimmed by 3 bases and the J gene end by 3 bases; junction bases not matched to a gene: 2. This CDR3 comprises 15 residues. CDR1 and CDR2 from the germline V gene are KGHSH and LQKENI. The CDR3 here is CASSPGQGAHYGYTF. The CDR3 DNA reads as TGTGCCAGCTCACCGGGACAGGGGGCTCACTATGGCTACACCTTC.

This chain links TRBV9 with TRBJ2-7; TRBD1 matches at 9 bases. CDR1 SGDLS and CDR2 YYNGEE come from the germline V gene. The CDR3 extends over 14 amino acids. V lost 3 bases to trimming and J lost 5 bases; unmatched junction nucleotides: 6. CDR3 bases: TGTGCCAGCAGCGGGGCCGGGACAGGGAACGAGCAGTACTTC. Translation gives CASSGAGTGNEQYF.

The CDR3 sequence is CASLGLAGGGEQYF. DNA for the CDR3: TGTGCCAGTCTCGGACTAGCGGGAGGAGGGGAGCAGTACTTC. The rearrangement links TRBV27 to TRBJ2-7; 14 bases fit TRBD2. Germline assignment: CDR1 MNHEY and CDR2 SMNVEV (reference sequence). Trimming cost V 9 bases and J 7 bases; bases outside gene matches: 8. This CDR3 contains 14 residues.